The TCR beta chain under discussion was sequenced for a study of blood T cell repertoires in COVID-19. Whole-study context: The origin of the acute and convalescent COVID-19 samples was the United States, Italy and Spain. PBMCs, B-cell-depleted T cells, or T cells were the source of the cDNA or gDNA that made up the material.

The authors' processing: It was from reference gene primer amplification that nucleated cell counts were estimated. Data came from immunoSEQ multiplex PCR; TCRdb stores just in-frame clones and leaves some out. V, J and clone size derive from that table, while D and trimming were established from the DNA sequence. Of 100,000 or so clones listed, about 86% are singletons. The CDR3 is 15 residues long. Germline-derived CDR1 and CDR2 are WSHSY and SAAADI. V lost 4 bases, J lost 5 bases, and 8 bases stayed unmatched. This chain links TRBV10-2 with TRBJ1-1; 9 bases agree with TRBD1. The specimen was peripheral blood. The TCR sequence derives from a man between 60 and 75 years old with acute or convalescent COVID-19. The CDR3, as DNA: TGCGCCAGCAGTGCGGGGACAGGGCCTGGGACTGAAGCTTTCTTT. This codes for CASSAGTGPGTEAFF.